One and the same sample provided the 5 T cell receptor beta chains below, sequenced in a study of blood T cell repertoires in COVID-19. Only in-frame clones appear in the TCRdb table, and some are missing; sequencing was by immunoSEQ multiplex PCR. The sample holds roughly 200,000 clones; roughly 90% are singletons and the top ten take approximately 2.4%. The sequencing sample was made of PBMCs or T cells enriched from blood (not recorded which). The receptors shown here come from a woman aged 30 to 39 who had recovered from COVID-19.

The chain joins TRBV6-2 or TRBV6-3 to TRBJ1-2, with D possibly TRBD1 on 6 matching bases. V lost 4 bases to trimming and J lost 0 bases, with 15 bases between them. CDR1 is MNHEY, CDR2 SVGEGT, per germline. The CDR3 covers 16 residues. CDR3: CASSSDAYRANYGYTF. The DNA for the CDR3 is TGTGCCAGCAGTTCCGATGCTTACAGGGCTAACTATGGCTACACCTTC.

The rearrangement links TRBV3-1 (or the pseudogene TRBV3-2) to TRBJ2-1; D is possibly TRBD1 (5 bases). V dropped 1 base and J dropped 9 bases, with 10 bases sitting between them. Per the germline V gene, CDR1 is LGHDT and CDR2 is YNNKEL (reference sequence). This CDR3 has 13 amino acids. The CDR3 reads CASSQGGIIEQFF. In nucleotides, the CDR3 is TGTGCCAGCAGCCAAGGGGGCATTATTGAGCAGTTCTTC.

The V call is TRBV11-2, the J call TRBJ1-1, with D possibly being TRBD1 (5 bases). CDR1 is SGHAT and CDR2 is FQNNGV in the germline V gene. Trimming left V 2 bases short and J 0 bases short, with 7 bases between. The CDR3 extends over 14 amino acids. The CDR3: CASSLLRVNTEAFF. CDR3 coding DNA: TGTGCCAGCAGCTTACTCAGGGTGAACACTGAAGCTTTCTTT. Based on the CDR3 plus reference TRBV11-2 and TRBJ1-1, the full variable domain is EAGVAQSPRYKIIEKRQSVAFWCNPISGHATLYWYQQILGQGPKLLIQFQNNGVVDDSQLPKDRFSAERLKGVDSTLKIQPAKLEDSAVYLCASSLLRVNTEAFFGQGTRLTVV.

The chain couples TRBV19 to TRBJ1-3, with D possibly being TRBD1 (6 bases). Deletions cut 3 bases from V and 5 bases from J, with 14 bases between. This CDR3 is 15 amino acids long. Per germline, CDR1 LNHDA and CDR2 SQIVND (reference sequence). CDR3 in DNA: TGTGCCAGTAGTATGCCGGCAGGGGCAAGAAACACCATATATTTT. It is translated as CASSMPAGARNTIYF.

V and J are TRBV19 and TRBJ2-5; 13 bases map to TRBD2. CDR3 length: 17 amino acids. In germline, CDR1 is LNHDA, CDR2 SQIVND (reference sequence). V lost 5 bases and J lost 5; bases outside the gene matches: 11. CDR3 nucleotides: TGTGCCAGTAGTGGGGCGACTAGCGGGAGGAGTATGGAGACCCAGTACTTC. This translates into CASSGATSGRSMETQYF.